These T cell receptor beta chains were read from a single sample in a study of cytomegalovirus exposure and HLA in healthy donors. Sequencing was performed with immunoSEQ multiplex PCR; in TCRdb, only in-frame clones are kept and a portion is missing. Among about 110,000 clones listed, about 81% were seen once. The sequenced sample was PBMCs. These TCRs come from a man aged 25 to 40 in good health and CMV-seronegative. Each CDR3 is given with its conserved first and last residue. D genes are given only for firm matches. Size is stated for part of the rows, as once, few or many counts, or as a class when the clone is expanded.

j_gene,d_gene,v_gene,abundance,CDR3nt,CDR3aa
TRBJ1-1,TRBD1,TRBV9,.,TGTGCCAGCAGCGCTCACAGGGGAGGAACTGAAGCTTTCTTT,CASSAHRGGTEAFF
TRBJ1-6,TRBD1,TRBV5-1,.,TGCGCCAGCAGCCCCGGACAGGGCGTACTAAATTCACCCCTCCACTTT,CASSPGQGVLNSPLHF
TRBJ2-7,.,TRBV28,.,TGTGCCAGCCTAAACAGGGACTCCTACGAGCAGTACTTC,CASLNRDSYEQYF
TRBJ1-4,.,TRBV28,.,TGTGCCAGCAGTCCGTCGGCAGGAAGGATTAATGAAAAACTGTTTTTT,CASSPSAGRINEKLFF
TRBJ2-7,.,TRBV7-9,medium-sized,TGTGCCACTAAGGGGCTAGGGGAATACGAGCAGTACTTC,CATKGLGEYEQYF
TRBJ2-5,TRBD2,TRBV6-5,once,TGTGCCAGCAGTTACGCGGGAGGGCCCGAAGAGACCCAGTACTTC,CASSYAGGPEETQYF
TRBJ2-7,TRBD2,TRBV28,.,TGTGCCAGCGGACTAGCGGGACCCTACGAGCAGTACTTC,CASGLAGPYEQYF
TRBJ1-3,.,TRBV7-2,.,TGTGCCAGCAGCAGGGAGGTCGCGAGAGGAAACACCATATATTTT,CASSREVARGNTIYF
TRBJ2-7,TRBD2,TRBV6-1,.,TGTGCCAGCACTAGCGGGACTAGCGGGAGTGGTGAGCAGTACTTC,CASTSGTSGSGEQYF
TRBJ1-2,.,TRBV30,.,TGTGCCTGGAGTGTACAGGCTGCTGGGCATGGCTCCACCTTC,CAWSVQAAGHGSTF
TRBJ1-2,.,TRBV5-6,.,TGTGCCAGCAGCTTGTCAGGGTTTTACTATGGCTACACCTTC,CASSLSGFYYGYTF
TRBJ1-1,TRBD1,TRBV10-3,.,TGTGCCATCAGACGACAGGGGGGCGACACTGAAGCTTTCTTT,CAIRRQGGDTEAFF
TRBJ1-2,TRBD1,TRBV29-1,few,TGCAGCGTATCCGGGACAGGGTCGGATGGCTACACCTTC,CSVSGTGSDGYTF
TRBJ1-2,.,TRBV6-5,.,TGTGCCAGCAGTTACTCTGCGGGGGCGGATAACTATGGCTACACCTTC,CASSYSAGADNYGYTF
TRBJ1-6,.,TRBV4-1,.,TGCGCCAGCAGCCAAGGTGTCGTCTCCTATAATTCACCCCTCCACTTT,CASSQGVVSYNSPLHF
TRBJ2-3,TRBD2,TRBV4-1,.,TGCGCCAGCAGCCAAGCGGGGGGACTAGCGGGCTCAGATACGCAGTATTTT,CASSQAGGLAGSDTQYF
TRBJ2-1,TRBD2,TRBV29-1,.,TGCAGCGTCCTAGCGGGAGGGGCTGAGCAGTTCTTC,CSVLAGGAEQFF
TRBJ2-1,.,TRBV5-3,.,TGTGCCAGAAGCTTAGGGGTTTCGGACAATGAGCAGTTCTTC,CARSLGVSDNEQFF
TRBJ2-1,.,TRBV7-9,.,TGTGCCAGCAGCTTACTAGACGGTGAGCAGTTCTTC,CASSLLDGEQFF
TRBJ2-3,.,TRBV7-2,.,TGTGCCAGCAGCTTAGTCGGGGAGGGCACAGATACGCAGTATTTT,CASSLVGEGTDTQYF
TRBJ2-7,TRBD1,TRBV5-5,.,TGTGCCAGCAGCTTCGAGGGGGCCCTCGAGCAGTACTTC,CASSFEGALEQYF
TRBJ2-5,TRBD2,TRBV27,.,TGTGCCAGCAGTATATACTACGTAGCGGGAGGGCCAGAGACCCAGTACTTC,CASSIYYVAGGPETQYF
TRBJ1-2,.,TRBV19,once,TGTGCCAGTAGTCCAATGGGGCAGGTCTATGGCTACACCTTC,CASSPMGQVYGYTF
TRBJ2-2,.,TRBV12-5,.,TGTGCTAGTTACAGGGATGCGGGCACCGGGGAGCTGTTTTTT,CASYRDAGTGELFF
TRBJ1-3,TRBD1,TRBV5-1,.,TGCGCCAGTTCCACAGGGGCGCTCTCTGGAAACACCATATATTTT,CASSTGALSGNTIYF
TRBJ2-1,TRBD2,TRBV5-4,.,TGTGCCAGCAGCCTGGGGCCTAGCGGAATTTACAATGAGCAGTTCTTC,CASSLGPSGIYNEQFF
TRBJ2-5,TRBD1,TRBV18,.,TGTGCCAGCTCACCACAGGGGGCGTACCAAGAGACCCAGTACTTC,CASSPQGAYQETQYF
TRBJ2-5,TRBD2,TRBV5-4,.,TGTGCCAGCAGCTTGTTTACTAGCGGGATTAAGGAGACCCAGTACTTC,CASSLFTSGIKETQYF
TRBJ2-7,.,TRBV19,.,TGTGCCAGTAGTACAACAAGGTCGGTTCAGGATACCTACGAGCAGTACTTC,CASSTTRSVQDTYEQYF
TRBJ2-1,TRBD1,TRBV2,.,TGTGCCAGCACCCCAGGGACAGGTTTCAATGAGCAGTTCTTC,CASTPGTGFNEQFF
TRBJ2-7,TRBD2,TRBV19,.,TGTGCCAGTACCCCGGGAGCGGGGGGCTACGAGCAGTACTTC,CASTPGAGGYEQYF
TRBJ1-1,TRBD1,TRBV9,.,TGTGCCAGCAGCGGGACAGGGGGCCGGAATGAAGCTTTCTTT,CASSGTGGRNEAFF
TRBJ2-5,.,TRBV18,once,TGTGCCAGCTCACCGACTGAGGGCAGCAGGGAGACCCAGTACTTC,CASSPTEGSRETQYF
TRBJ1-3,TRBD1,TRBV7-6,.,TGTGCCAGCAGCAACCGGGACAGGTTGGGAAACACCATATATTTT,CASSNRDRLGNTIYF
TRBJ1-2,.,TRBV5-1,.,TGCGCCAGCAGCCCGGGTCCTACTAACTATGGCTACACCTTC,CASSPGPTNYGYTF
TRBJ2-7,.,TRBV9,.,TGTGCCAGCAGCGTAGCCCAAGGAGGGACCCTAGGCGAGCAGTACTTC,CASSVAQGGTLGEQYF
TRBJ2-3,TRBD2,TRBV2,.,TGTGCCAGCAGGTTAGCGGGGGGCCAAACAGATACGCAGTATTTT,CASRLAGGQTDTQYF
TRBJ1-1,.,TRBV5-1,.,TGCGCCAGCAGCCCCTCCCTAGGGGAAGGAACTGAAGCTTTCTTT,CASSPSLGEGTEAFF
TRBJ2-5,.,TRBV5-6,.,TGTGCCAGCAGCTTGGCCGGGGAGACCCAGTACTTC,CASSLAGETQYF
TRBJ2-1,TRBD2,TRBV10-3,.,TGTGCCATCACCAAGAGGGCTAGCGGGAGCTCCTACAATGAGCAGTTCTTC,CAITKRASGSSYNEQFF
TRBJ2-5,TRBD1,TRBV30,.,TGTGCCTGGAGTGTAGACAGGGGGCAAGAGACCCAGTACTTC,CAWSVDRGQETQYF
TRBJ1-2,TRBD1,TRBV7-2,.,TGTGCCAGCAGCTTAGGACAGGGAGTTCATTCCTATGGCTACACCTTC,CASSLGQGVHSYGYTF
TRBJ1-1,.,TRBV5-1,.,TGCGCCAGCCGCCTGGACAGACACACTGAAGCTTTCTTT,CASRLDRHTEAFF
TRBJ2-7,.,TRBV15,.,TGTGCCACCAGCAGAGTATCGGGGGACGAGCAGTACTTC,CATSRVSGDEQYF
TRBJ1-3,.,TRBV30,.,TGTGCCTGGAGTGGGGCTGTGGGAAACACCATATATTTT,CAWSGAVGNTIYF
TRBJ2-5,TRBD2,TRBV9,.,TGTGCCAGCAGCGTAGGGAGCGGGAGGTGGGAGACCCAGTACTTC,CASSVGSGRWETQYF
TRBJ2-1,TRBD2,TRBV7-8,.,TGTGCCAGCAGCTTAAACGCGGGAGGGTACCAAAATGAGCAGTTCTTC,CASSLNAGGYQNEQFF
TRBJ2-7,TRBD1,TRBV6-6,few,TGTGCCAGCAGTTACGACAGGGACTACGAGCAGTACTTC,CASSYDRDYEQYF
TRBJ2-7,.,TRBV5-1,.,TGCGCCAGCAGCTTGGCCGGGCAGGGTACGGCCGAGCAGTACTTC,CASSLAGQGTAEQYF
TRBJ1-2,TRBD1,TRBV30,.,TGTGCCTGGAGCCCCGGGACAGACCTCGGCTACACCTTC,CAWSPGTDLGYTF
TRBJ2-1,TRBD2,TRBV2,.,TGTGCCAGCAGTGTCCTAGCGGGAGTCTCTGGGGAGCAGTTCTTC,CASSVLAGVSGEQFF
TRBJ1-4,TRBD1,TRBV30,.,TGTGCCTGGAGAATGAAGACAGGGGGCGGATGGGTGATTTTTGAAAAACTGTTTTTT,CAWRMKTGGGWVIFEKLFF
TRBJ1-5,.,TRBV6-1,few,TGTGCCAGCAGTGTACAGGGTCATTTGAGCAATCAGCCCCAGCATTTT,CASSVQGHLSNQPQHF
TRBJ2-7,.,TRBV5-6,.,TGTGCCAGCAGCGCGACCTACGAGCAGTACTTC,CASSATYEQYF